The 23 T cell receptor beta chains below all came from one sample that was sequenced in a study of CXCR3-negative and CXCR3-positive naive CD8 T cells. The study, taken as a whole, reports: A higher hydrophobicity marked the TRB CDR3s of CXCR3-positive naive cells versus CXCR3-negative naive cells.

cDNA libraries for TRB were generated by 5' RACE incorporating UMI labels. TCRdb reprocessed the 5' RACE reads and keeps a single row for each CDR3 protein, giving no DNA. Its table lists some 120,000 distinct CDR3 sequences. These TCRs' antigens remain unknown. Sequencing was carried out using naive CXCR3+ CD8+ T cells from blood. Sample subset: CD45RO-CCR7+CD27+CD95- naive CD8+ T cells expressing CXCR3 (TNR3+). The receptors here all came from a human donor in good health. Some clones in this sample may be carry-over from other donors' samples.

The rearrangement joins TRBV29-1 to TRBJ2-3; TCRdb reports TRBD2, a call that lacks DNA to check it against. Germline-derived CDR1 and CDR2 are SQVTM and ANQGSEA. CDR3 size: 13 residues. This chain's CDR3 is CSVEREGSDTQYF.

The chain joins TRBV29-1 to TRBJ2-5; there is no DNA to check the TCRdb D call of TRBD2. This CDR3 spans 13 amino acids. CDR1 is SQVTM, CDR2 ANQGSEA, per germline. CDR3 loop: CSVESLEGETQYF.

The chain carries TRBV6-2 or TRBV6-3 and TRBJ1-5; TCRdb reports TRBD1, a call that lacks DNA to check it against. CDR3 length: 13 residues. Germline CDR1 MNHEY, CDR2 SVGEGT. CDR3 in amino acids: CASRLQGNQPQHF.

The chain joins TRBV11-3 to TRBJ2-2; TCRdb designates TRBD1, a call that cannot be tested without DNA. The germline CDR1 and CDR2 sequences are SGHNT and YENEEA. The CDR3 spans 14 residues. CDR3 amino acids: CASSYPSGTGELFF.

The CDR3 reads CASSQSGGLNEQYF. V gene TRBV6-1 combines with J gene TRBJ2-7. CDR1 is MNHNS, CDR2 SASEGT, per germline. This CDR3 comprises 14 residues.

The rearrangement links TRBV23-1 to TRBJ1-3. TRBV23-1 is identified as an open reading frame with a role that is uncertain. This CDR3 is built from 12 residues. This CDR3 is CATKHQDRLLLF.

This chain connects TRBV6-5 to TRBJ2-3; TCRdb gives TRBD1 as the D gene, but with no DNA this cannot be confirmed. The V gene's germline CDR1 is MNHEY and CDR2 SVGAGI. This CDR3 is 17 amino acids long. The CDR3 sequence: CASSIRLQGALADTQYF.

The J gene is TRBJ1-3, the V gene TRBV7-9. Germline CDR1 and CDR2: SEHNR and FQNEAQ (reference sequence). This CDR3 contains 15 residues. The CDR3 region is CASSSQTALGNTIYF.

The CDR3 sequence: CASRSSGGSGYVYTF. V and J are TRBV27 and TRBJ1-2; the D gene TCRdb calls, TRBD1, cannot be checked with no DNA. This CDR3 is 15 amino acids long. Germline V CDR1 and CDR2: MNHEY, SMNVEV (reference sequence).

The CDR3 region is CSVASSVGGPDTQYF. This chain links TRBV29-1 with TRBJ2-3; TCRdb's D gene call, TRBD2, goes unchecked for lack of DNA. The CDR3 is 15 amino acids. CDR1 SQVTM and CDR2 ANQGSEA come from the germline V gene.

This chain joins TRBV7-8 and TRBJ2-1. The CDR3 contains 13 residues. The V gene's germline CDR1 is SGHVS and CDR2 FQNEAQ. The CDR3 loop is CASSLIEPNEQFF.

The chain carries TRBV5-5 and TRBJ2-7. Germline V CDR1 and CDR2: SGHKS, YYEKEE (reference sequence). This CDR3 contains 13 residues. CDR3 amino acids: CASSPDGPYEQYF.

The chain is built from TRBV6-2 or TRBV6-3 and TRBJ1-2; TCRdb calls TRBD1, which cannot be checked without DNA. The CDR3 covers 13 residues. Germline V gene data show CDR1 as MNHEY and CDR2 as SVGEGT. This CDR3 reads CASNEDRGDGYTF.

V and J are TRBV7-9 and TRBJ2-7; the D call of TRBD2 rests on TCRdb alone, since no DNA is present to check it. Germline V gene data show CDR1 as SEHNR and CDR2 as FQNEAQ (reference sequence). This CDR3 is 12 amino acids long. CDR3 protein: CASSSGGHEQYF. Full variable domain (remainder filled in from reference TRBV7-9 and TRBJ2-7): DTGVSQNPRHKITKRGQNVTFRCDPISEHNRLYWYRQTLGQGPEFLTYFQNEAQLEKSRLLSDRFSAERPKGSFSTLEIQRTEQGDSAMYLCASSSGGHEQYFGPGTRLTVT.

V gene TRBV7-6 combines with J gene TRBJ2-7; TCRdb calls TRBD1, which cannot be checked without DNA. The CDR3 is made up of 16 amino acids. CDR1 is SGHVS, CDR2 FNYEAQ, per germline. CDR3 amino acids: CASSPTLQGASYEQYF.

This chain connects TRBV10-3 to TRBJ2-2. This CDR3 region has 16 residues. CDR1 ENHRY and CDR2 SYGVKD come from the germline V gene. CDR3 loop: CAISESGVPNTGELFF.

The chain carries TRBV27 and TRBJ1-1; the D call of TRBD1 rests on TCRdb alone, since no DNA is present to check it. There are 15 residues in the CDR3. Germline V gives CDR1 MNHEY, CDR2 SMNVEV (reference sequence). CDR3 region: CASSSPDRGNTEAFF.

The V gene is TRBV12-3 or TRBV12-4, the J gene TRBJ2-2; TCRdb's assignment of TRBD1 cannot be checked, as there is no DNA. There are 15 residues in the CDR3. CDR3 residues: CASSLASPFTGELFF.

The rearrangement uses TRBV7-8 and TRBJ2-1; TCRdb lists TRBD1, though no DNA is available to test this call. Germline V gene data show CDR1 as SGHVS and CDR2 as FQNEAQ. This CDR3 is 14 amino acids long. This CDR3 is CASRPTGYLNEQFF.

The V call is TRBV6-2 or TRBV6-3, the J call TRBJ1-1; TCRdb names TRBD1, which stays unverified in the absence of DNA. Germline values: CDR1 MNHEY, CDR2 SVGEGT. The CDR3 runs to 13 residues. The CDR3 sequence is CASSRGENTEAFF.

This chain uses TRBV2 with TRBJ2-5; the TRBD2 assignment by TCRdb is unverifiable without DNA. CDR3 length equals 15 residues. Germline lookup yields CDR1 SNHLY and CDR2 FYNNEI. The chain's CDR3 is CASNPGLAGIETQYF.

V and J are TRBV11-2 and TRBJ2-3; TCRdb's D gene call, TRBD2, goes unchecked for lack of DNA. CDR1 SGHAT and CDR2 FQNNGV come from the germline V gene. CDR3 length: 16 amino acids. The CDR3 reads CASSLVAGPYTDTQYF.

The V call is TRBV7-6, the J call TRBJ1-1. Germline assignment: CDR1 SGHVS and CDR2 FNYEAQ. This CDR3 region has 16 residues. The chain's CDR3 is CASSLALELGRPEAFF.